Below, one T cell receptor beta chain is given with its context. The sample belongs to a study of blood T cells in healthy people across ages. The draw of peripheral blood yielded ten milliliters from each donor. This CDR3 spans 14 amino acids. V was cut by 5 bases and J by 8 bases, with 18 bases left in between. From germline, CDR1 is MNHEY and CDR2 SVGEGT. Sample-barcoded 5' priming and a J-beta primer mix drove a second PCR of 7 to 11 cycles. TCRdb re-derived calls from the 5' RACE reads in MiXCR, one entry per CDR3 protein. The repertoire consists of roughly 410,000 distinct CDR3 sequences, with approximately 47% occurring once and the leading ten covering 45% to 55%.

Sequenced sample: blood. The sequence derives from a man aged 55 to 70 in good health. The chain couples TRBV6-2 or TRBV6-3 to TRBJ1-2; no definite D call. The CDR3 DNA is TGTGCCAGCAGTCGGGAGTTGGGTTCAGTCGGCTACACCTTC. Amino acids: CASSRELGSVGYTF.